The 18 T cell receptor beta chains listed next were all sequenced from one sample in a study of blood T cells in healthy people across ages. The second PCR ran roughly 7 to 12 cycles with a sample-barcoded 5' primer and J-beta primers. TCRdb analysed the 5' RACE reads with MiXCR anew, one entry per CDR3 protein. This sample has 750,000 to 850,000 distinct CDR3 sequences, with 25% found just once. These same data were also listed under a study on T cells of mothers and their children.

Sample: blood. Receptors were obtained from a boy between 5 and 17 years old in good health.

This clonotype was recorded a few times. This chain joins TRBV2 and TRBJ2-7, with 7 bases fitting TRBD1. This CDR3 comprises 16 residues. CDR1 is SNHLY, CDR2 FYNNEI, per germline. Trimming at V came to 6 bases and at J to 0 bases, leaving 11 bases not matched to a gene. The CDR3 sequence is CASSQNSRDSSYEQYF. CDR3 bases: TGTGCCAGCAGCCAGAATTCCAGGGACAGCTCCTACGAGCAGTACTTC.

V and J are TRBV19 and TRBJ1-2; no definite D call. Germline CDR1 reads LNHDA; CDR2 reads SQIVND (reference sequence). Trimming stripped 6 bases from V and 3 bases from J, with 17 bases between. The CDR3 runs to 15 residues. The CDR3 sequence: CASSDNLLDDYGYTF. The CDR3 nucleotides read TGTGCCAGTAGCGACAACTTACTTGATGACTATGGCTACACCTTC.

The V and J genes are TRBV12-3 or TRBV12-4 and TRBJ2-2; 11 nucleotides line up with TRBD2. The CDR3 is 15 amino acids. V lost 8 bases, J lost 6 bases, and 8 bases stayed unmatched. CDR3 DNA: TGTGCCAGCTTAACTAGCGGGAGTTGGCCCGGGGAGCTGTTTTTT. Encoded protein: CASLTSGSWPGELFF.

This clonotype was detected only a few times. V usage is TRBV6-5 and J usage is TRBJ2-3; possibly TRBD2 for D (5 bases). CDR1 and CDR2 (germline): MNHEY, SVGAGI. This CDR3 is built from 14 residues. The V end lost 6 bases, the J end lost 1 base, and 11 bases lay between the germline ends. The DNA of the CDR3 is TGTGCCAGCAGCCAGTCCGGGGGCACAGATACGCAGTATTTT. It codes for CASSQSGGTDTQYF.

This clonotype appeared a few times. The genes are TRBV28 and TRBJ2-5; D is unclear. The CDR3 runs 12 residues. Germline V CDR1 and CDR2: MDHEN, SYDVKM. V lost 5 bases, J lost 5 bases, and 9 bases lay in between. In nucleotides, the CDR3 is TGTGCCAGCAGTATTAAAGCGGAGACCCAGTACTTC. It specifies CASSIKAETQYF.

The table lists this clonotype with a few counts. The chain recombines TRBV4-1 with TRBJ1-4, with D perhaps matching TRBD1 (6 bases). CDR3 size: 17 residues. Looked up from germline, CDR1 is MGHRA and CDR2 is YSYEKL. Trimming removed 1 base at V and 4 bases at J, with 16 bases between. The CDR3 loop is CASSQVGRGRDNEKLFF. The CDR3 DNA sequence: TGCGCCAGCAGCCAAGTGGGCAGGGGAAGGGATAATGAAAAACTGTTTTTT.

The V gene is TRBV6-2 or TRBV6-3, the J gene TRBJ2-2; no clear D gene. CDR1 MNHEY and CDR2 SVGEGT come from the germline V gene. The CDR3 length is 13 residues. V was pared by 5 bases and J by 6 bases, with 10 bases between. The DNA for the CDR3 is TGTGCCAGCAGTATGGACGGTCCCGGGGAGCTGTTTTTT. Its translation: CASSMDGPGELFF.

This clonotype was seen a few times. This chain connects TRBV5-1 to TRBJ1-1; 10 positions match TRBD1. The germline CDR1 and CDR2 sequences are SGHRS and YFSETQ. CDR3 length: 16 amino acids. Trimming took 4 bases from V and 0 from J; bases not matched to a gene: 6. As DNA, the CDR3 is TGCGCCAGCAGCCCACAGGACAGGGGGATGAACACTGAAGCTTTCTTT. It yields the protein CASSPQDRGMNTEAFF.

The chain is built from TRBV10-3 and TRBJ2-5; D gene uncertain. The end of the DNA is better explained by TRBJ2-1, so the J call may be wrong. The CDR3 sequence is 16 residues long. The germline V gene encodes CDR1 ENHRY and CDR2 SYGVKD. CDR3 nucleotides: TGTGCCATCAGTGAGTCGTCTGCTAGACTCTACAATGAGCAGTTCTTC. Translated: CAISESSARLYNEQFF.

The gene calls are TRBV5-4 and TRBJ2-1; D call uncertain. With 1 base removed from V and 6 bases from J, the gap between germline ends came to 5 bases. CDR3 length equals 12 residues. Germline values: CDR1 SGHNT, CDR2 YYREEE (reference sequence). As DNA, the CDR3 is TGTGCCAGCAGCTTGATAAGCAATGAGCAGTTCTTC. Residues: CASSLISNEQFF.

The sample holds a few counts of this clonotype. The chain joins TRBV10-3 to TRBJ2-5, with D perhaps assigned TRBD1 or TRBD2 (5 bases each). Germline values: CDR1 ENHRY, CDR2 SYGVKD. V was cut by 8 bases and J by 5 bases, with 18 bases left in between. CDR3 length: 14 residues. The CDR3 DNA is TGTGCCATCTCAGACCTCAACGGGGCCGAGACCCAGTACTTC. This translates into CAISDLNGAETQYF.

This clonotype was counted a few times. The chain joins TRBV6-6 to TRBJ1-4; D is unclear. This CDR3 has 13 amino acids. Trimming took 2 bases from V and 8 from J, leaving 9 bases between them. Per germline, CDR1 MNHNY and CDR2 SVGAGI (reference sequence). The CDR3 loop reads CASSYTRREKLFF. The CDR3, as DNA: TGTGCCAGCAGTTACACCAGGAGGGAAAAACTGTTTTTT.

In its sample, this clonotype was seen many times. This chain connects TRBV5-1 to TRBJ1-1; TRBD1 matches at 7 bases. Germline lookup yields CDR1 SGHRS and CDR2 YFSETQ. Trimming took 4 bases from V and 4 from J; bases not matched to a gene: 13. This CDR3 contains 16 residues. The chain's CDR3 is CASSGGGGLGGTEAFF. DNA of the CDR3: TGCGCCAGCAGCGGAGGGGGCGGCCTAGGGGGCACTGAAGCTTTCTTT.

The chain has TRBV7-2 and TRBJ2-7; D is unclear. From germline, CDR1 is SGHTA and CDR2 FQGNSA. This CDR3 region has 12 residues. V was clipped by 3 bases and J by 6 bases, with 9 bases between them. The CDR3 here is CASSFMDGEQYF. The CDR3 DNA reads TGTGCCAGCAGCTTTATGGACGGCGAGCAGTACTTC. The variable domain in full, completed from reference TRBV7-2 and TRBJ2-7, reads GAGVSQSPSNKVTEKGKDVELRCDPISGHTALYWYRQSLGQGLEFLIYFQGNSAPDKSGLPSDRFSAERTGGSVSTLTIQRTQQEDSAVYLCASSFMDGEQYFGPGTRLTVT.

This clonotype was seen only a few times. The CDR3 sequence is CASSPPKGPGTEAFF. The CDR3 DNA sequence: TGTGCCAGCTCACCACCAAAGGGCCCGGGCACTGAAGCTTTCTTT. The chain links TRBV18 to TRBJ1-1; D unclear. The CDR3 extends over 15 amino acids. Trimming removed 0 bases at V and 4 bases at J, with 12 bases between. The V gene's germline CDR1 is KGHSH and CDR2 LQKENI. The full variable domain, completed using reference TRBV18 and TRBJ1-1, is NAGVMQNPRHLVRRRGQEARLRCSPMKGHSHVYWYRQLPEEGLKFMVYLQKENIIDESGMPKERFSAEFPKEGPSILRIQQVVRGDSAAYFCASSPPKGPGTEAFFGQGTRLTVV.

This clonotype was found a few times. The J gene is TRBJ2-5, the V gene TRBV30; D is unclear. The CDR3 covers 10 residues. The ends were cut back, 7 bases at V and 0 bases at J, with 3 bases in the middle. Germline CDR1 reads GTSNPN; CDR2 reads SVGIG (reference sequence). CDR3 bases: TGTGCCTACAACCAAGAGACCCAGTACTTC. Amino acids: CAYNQETQYF.

In its sample, this clonotype was seen once. The genes are TRBV2 and TRBJ2-4; D perhaps matches TRBD1 (6 bases). V lost 6 bases to trimming and J lost 6 bases, with 6 bases between them. The CDR3 consists of 11 residues. The germline V gene encodes CDR1 SNHLY and CDR2 FYNNEI. The CDR3, as DNA: TGTGCCAGCAGGACAGGAAACATTCAGTACTTC. Translated, it gives CASRTGNIQYF.

This clonotype was counted between two and nine times. The V gene is TRBV4-3, the J gene TRBJ1-5, with a tentative D call TRBD1 (6 bases). The germline CDR1 and CDR2 sequences are LGHNA and YSLEER. The V and J ends lost 0 bases and 3 bases respectively, with 9 bases between them. The CDR3 has 15 residues. The CDR3 spells CASSQDWGANQPQHF. As DNA, the CDR3 is TGCGCCAGCAGCCAAGATTGGGGGGCCAATCAGCCCCAGCATTTT.